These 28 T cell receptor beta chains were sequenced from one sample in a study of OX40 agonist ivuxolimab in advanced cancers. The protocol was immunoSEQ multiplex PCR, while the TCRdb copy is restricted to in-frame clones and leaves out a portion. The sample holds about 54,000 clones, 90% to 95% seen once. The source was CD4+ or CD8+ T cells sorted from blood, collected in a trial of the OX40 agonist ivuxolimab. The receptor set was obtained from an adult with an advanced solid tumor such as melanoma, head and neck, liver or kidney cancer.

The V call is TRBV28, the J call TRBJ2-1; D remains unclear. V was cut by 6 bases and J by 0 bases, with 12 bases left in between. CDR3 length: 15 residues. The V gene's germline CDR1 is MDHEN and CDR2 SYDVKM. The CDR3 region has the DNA TGTGCCAGCAGGGGCTCGGGTGGCTCCTACAATGAGCAGTTCTTC. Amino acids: CASRGSGGSYNEQFF. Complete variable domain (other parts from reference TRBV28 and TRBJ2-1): DVKVTQSSRYLVKRTGEKVFLECVQDMDHENMFWYRQDPGLGLRLIYFSYDVKMKEKGDIPEGYSVSREKKERFSLILESASTNQTSMYLCASRGSGGSYNEQFFGPGTRLTVL.

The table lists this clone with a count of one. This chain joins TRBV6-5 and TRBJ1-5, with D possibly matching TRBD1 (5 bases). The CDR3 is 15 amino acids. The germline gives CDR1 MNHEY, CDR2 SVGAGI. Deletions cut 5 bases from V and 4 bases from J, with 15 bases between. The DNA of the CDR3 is TGTGCCAGCAGTCCAGGGTGGGCAGGGAATCAGCCCCAGCATTTT. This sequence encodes CASSPGWAGNQPQHF.

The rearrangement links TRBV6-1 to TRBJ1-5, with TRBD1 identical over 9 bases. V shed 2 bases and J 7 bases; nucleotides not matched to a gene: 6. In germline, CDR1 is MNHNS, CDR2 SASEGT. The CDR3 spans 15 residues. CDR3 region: CASSESEDRGQPQHF. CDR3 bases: TGTGCCAGCAGTGAAAGTGAGGACAGGGGCCAGCCCCAGCATTTT.

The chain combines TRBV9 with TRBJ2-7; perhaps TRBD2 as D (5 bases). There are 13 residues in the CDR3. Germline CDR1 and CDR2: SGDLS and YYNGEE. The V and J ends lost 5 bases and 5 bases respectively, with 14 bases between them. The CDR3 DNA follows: TGTGCCAGCAGTTTGGGGAGTGCCCACGAGCAGTACTTC. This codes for CASSLGSAHEQYF.

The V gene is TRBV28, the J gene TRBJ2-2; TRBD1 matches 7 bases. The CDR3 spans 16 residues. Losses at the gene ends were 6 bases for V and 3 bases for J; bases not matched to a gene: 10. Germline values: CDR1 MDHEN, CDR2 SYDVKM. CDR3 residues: CASSYSTGFHTGELFF. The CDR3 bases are TGTGCCAGCAGCTACTCGACAGGGTTCCACACCGGGGAGCTGTTTTTT.

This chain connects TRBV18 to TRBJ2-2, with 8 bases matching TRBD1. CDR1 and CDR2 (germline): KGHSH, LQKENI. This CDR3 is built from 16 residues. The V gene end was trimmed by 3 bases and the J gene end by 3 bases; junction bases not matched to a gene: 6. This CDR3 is CASSPGQGGDTGELFF. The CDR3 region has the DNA TGTGCCAGCTCACCCGGACAGGGAGGCGACACCGGGGAGCTGTTTTTT.

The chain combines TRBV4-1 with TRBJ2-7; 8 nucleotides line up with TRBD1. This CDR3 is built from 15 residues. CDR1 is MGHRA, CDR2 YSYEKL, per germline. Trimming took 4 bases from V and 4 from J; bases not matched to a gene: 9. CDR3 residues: CASSRDMTGVYEQYF. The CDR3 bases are TGCGCCAGCAGCCGCGATATGACAGGGGTGTACGAGCAGTACTTC.

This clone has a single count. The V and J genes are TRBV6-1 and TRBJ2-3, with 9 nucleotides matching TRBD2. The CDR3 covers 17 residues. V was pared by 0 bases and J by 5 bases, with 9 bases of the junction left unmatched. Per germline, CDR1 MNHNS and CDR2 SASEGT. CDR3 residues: CASSEAPAGGPGDTQYF. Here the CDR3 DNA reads TGTGCCAGCAGTGAAGCCCCGGCGGGGGGGCCGGGAGATACGCAGTATTTT.

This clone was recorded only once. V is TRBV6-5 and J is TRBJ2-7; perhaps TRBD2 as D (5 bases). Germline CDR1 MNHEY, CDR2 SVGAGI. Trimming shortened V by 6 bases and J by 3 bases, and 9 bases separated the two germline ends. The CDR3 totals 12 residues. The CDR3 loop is CASRDFLYEQYF. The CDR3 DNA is TGTGCCAGCAGGGACTTTCTCTACGAGCAGTACTTC.

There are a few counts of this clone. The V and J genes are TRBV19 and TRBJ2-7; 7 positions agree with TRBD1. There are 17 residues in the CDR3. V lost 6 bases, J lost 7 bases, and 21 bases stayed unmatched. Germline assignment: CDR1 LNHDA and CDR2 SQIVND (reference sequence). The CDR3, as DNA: TGTGCCAGTAGCCTACTTTATCGACAGGGCTCGAGGGAGGAGCAGTACTTC. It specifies CASSLLYRQGSREEQYF. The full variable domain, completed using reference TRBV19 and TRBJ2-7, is DGGITQSPKYLFRKEGQNVTLSCEQNLNHDAMYWYRQDPGQGLRLIYYSQIVNDFQKGDIAEGYSVSREKKESFPLTVTSAQKNPTAFYLCASSLLYRQGSREEQYFGPGTRLTVT.

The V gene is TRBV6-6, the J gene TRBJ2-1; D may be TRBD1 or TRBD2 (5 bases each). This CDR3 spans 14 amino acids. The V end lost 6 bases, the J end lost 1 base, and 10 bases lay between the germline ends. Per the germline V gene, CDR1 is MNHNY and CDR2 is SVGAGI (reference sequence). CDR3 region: CASSRGPSYNEQFF. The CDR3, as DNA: TGTGCCAGCAGCCGGGGACCTTCCTACAATGAGCAGTTCTTC.

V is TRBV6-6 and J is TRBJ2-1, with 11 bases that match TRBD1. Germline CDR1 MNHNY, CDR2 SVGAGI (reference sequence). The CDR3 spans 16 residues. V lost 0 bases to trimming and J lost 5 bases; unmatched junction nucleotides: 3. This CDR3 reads CASSYSGTGGDNEQFF. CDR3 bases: TGTGCCAGCAGTTACTCTGGGACAGGGGGAGACAATGAGCAGTTCTTC.

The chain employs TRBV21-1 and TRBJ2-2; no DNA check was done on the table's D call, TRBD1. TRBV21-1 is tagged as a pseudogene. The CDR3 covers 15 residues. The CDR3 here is CASSRDSPNTGELFF. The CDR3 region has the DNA TGTGCCAGCAGCAGGGACAGCCCGAACACCGGGGAGCTGTTTTTT.

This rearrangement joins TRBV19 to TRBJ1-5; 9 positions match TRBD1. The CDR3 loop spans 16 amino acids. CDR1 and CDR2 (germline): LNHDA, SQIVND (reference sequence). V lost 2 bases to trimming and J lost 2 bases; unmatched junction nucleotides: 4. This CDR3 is CASSITGGTGNQPQHF. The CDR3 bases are TGTGCCAGTAGTATAACAGGGGGCACAGGCAATCAGCCCCAGCATTTT.

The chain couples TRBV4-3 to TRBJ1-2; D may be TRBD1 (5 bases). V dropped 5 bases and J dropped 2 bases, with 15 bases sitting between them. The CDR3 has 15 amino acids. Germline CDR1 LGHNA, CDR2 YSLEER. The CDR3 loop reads CASSERGRENYGYTF. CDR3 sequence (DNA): TGCGCCAGCAGCGAACGGGGCAGAGAGAACTATGGCTACACCTTC.

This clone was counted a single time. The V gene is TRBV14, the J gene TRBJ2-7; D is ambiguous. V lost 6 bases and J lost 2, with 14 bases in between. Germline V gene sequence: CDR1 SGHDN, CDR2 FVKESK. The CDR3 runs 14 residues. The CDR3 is CASSLKGWTYEQYF. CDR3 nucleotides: TGTGCCAGCAGTCTCAAAGGTTGGACCTACGAGCAGTACTTC.

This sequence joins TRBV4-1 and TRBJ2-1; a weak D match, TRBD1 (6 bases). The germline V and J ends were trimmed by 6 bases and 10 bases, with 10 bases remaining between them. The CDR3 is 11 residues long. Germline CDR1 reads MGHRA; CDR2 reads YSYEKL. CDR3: CASSLGTEQFF. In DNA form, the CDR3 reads TGCGCCAGCAGTCTAGGGACAGAGCAGTTCTTC.

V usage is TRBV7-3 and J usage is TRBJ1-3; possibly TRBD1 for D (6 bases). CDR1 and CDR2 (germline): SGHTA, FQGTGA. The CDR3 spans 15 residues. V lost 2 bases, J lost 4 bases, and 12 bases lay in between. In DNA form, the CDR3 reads TGTGCCAGCAGCTTACTTCCGGGGGCCGGAAACACCATATATTTT. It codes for CASSLLPGAGNTIYF.

CDR3 loop: CASIRQPASYNEQFF. The CDR3 nucleotides read TGTGCCAGCATTCGCCAGCCCGCCTCCTACAATGAGCAGTTCTTC. The chain employs TRBV28 and TRBJ2-1, with D unresolved. Trimming left V 7 bases short and J 0 bases short, with 13 bases between. Germline V CDR1 and CDR2: MDHEN, SYDVKM. The CDR3 sequence is 15 residues long. The full variable domain, completed using reference TRBV28 and TRBJ2-1, is DVKVTQSSRYLVKRTGEKVFLECVQDMDHENMFWYRQDPGLGLRLIYFSYDVKMKEKGDIPEGYSVSREKKERFSLILESASTNQTSMYLCASIRQPASYNEQFFGPGTRLTVL.

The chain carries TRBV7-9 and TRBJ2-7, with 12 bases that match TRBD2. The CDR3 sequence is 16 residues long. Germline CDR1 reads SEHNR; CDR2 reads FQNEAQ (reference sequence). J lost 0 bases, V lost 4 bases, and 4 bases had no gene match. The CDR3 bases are TGTGCCAGCAGCTCGACTAGCGGGAGAGGCTCCTACGAGCAGTACTTC. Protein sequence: CASSSTSGRGSYEQYF.

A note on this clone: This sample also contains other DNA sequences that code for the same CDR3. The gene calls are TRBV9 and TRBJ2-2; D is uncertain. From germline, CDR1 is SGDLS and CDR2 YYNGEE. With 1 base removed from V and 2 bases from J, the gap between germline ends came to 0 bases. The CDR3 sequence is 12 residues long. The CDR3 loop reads CASSVNTGELFF. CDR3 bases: TGTGCCAGCAGCGTAAACACCGGGGAGCTGTTTTTT.

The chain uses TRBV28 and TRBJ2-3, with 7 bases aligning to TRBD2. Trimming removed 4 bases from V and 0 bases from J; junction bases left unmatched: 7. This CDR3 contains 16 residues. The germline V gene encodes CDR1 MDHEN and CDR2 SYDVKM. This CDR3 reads CASSYPGGASTDTQYF. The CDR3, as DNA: TGTGCCAGCAGTTACCCGGGGGGTGCTAGCACAGATACGCAGTATTTT.

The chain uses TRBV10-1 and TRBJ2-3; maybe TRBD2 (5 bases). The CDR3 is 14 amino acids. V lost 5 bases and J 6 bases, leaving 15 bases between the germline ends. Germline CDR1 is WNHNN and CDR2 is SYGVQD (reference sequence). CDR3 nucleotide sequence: TGCGCCAGCAGTCTCGACTACCCCCAGGATACGCAGTATTTT. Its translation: CASSLDYPQDTQYF.

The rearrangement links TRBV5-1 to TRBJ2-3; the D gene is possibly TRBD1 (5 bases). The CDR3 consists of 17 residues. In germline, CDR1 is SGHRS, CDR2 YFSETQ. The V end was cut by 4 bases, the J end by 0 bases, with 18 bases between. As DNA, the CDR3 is TGCGCCAGCAGCAAGATACAAGGACAAACTAGCACAGATACGCAGTATTTT. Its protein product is CASSKIQGQTSTDTQYF.

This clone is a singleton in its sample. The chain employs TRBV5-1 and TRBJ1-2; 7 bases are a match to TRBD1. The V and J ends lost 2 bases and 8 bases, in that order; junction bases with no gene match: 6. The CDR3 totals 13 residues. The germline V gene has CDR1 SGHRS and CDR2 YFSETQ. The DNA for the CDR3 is TGCGCCAGCAGCTTTGGACAGGATATCGGCTACACCTTC. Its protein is CASSFGQDIGYTF. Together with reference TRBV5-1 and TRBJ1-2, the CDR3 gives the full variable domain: KAGVTQTPRYLIKTRGQQVTLSCSPISGHRSVSWYQQTPGQGLQFLFEYFSETQRNKGNFPGRFSGRQFSNSRSEMNVSTLELGDSALYLCASSFGQDIGYTFGSGTRLTVV.

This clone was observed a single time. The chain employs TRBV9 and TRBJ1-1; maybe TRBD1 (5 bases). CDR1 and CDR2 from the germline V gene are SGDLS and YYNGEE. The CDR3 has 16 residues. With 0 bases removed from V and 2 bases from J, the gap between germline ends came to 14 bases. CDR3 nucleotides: TGTGCCAGCAGCGTAGATTTCCAGGGCTCAAACACTGAAGCTTTCTTT. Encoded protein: CASSVDFQGSNTEAFF.

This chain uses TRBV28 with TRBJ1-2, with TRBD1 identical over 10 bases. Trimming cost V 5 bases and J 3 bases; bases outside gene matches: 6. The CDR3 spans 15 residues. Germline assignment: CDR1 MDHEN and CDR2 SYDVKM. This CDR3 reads CASSLLGQGDYGYTF. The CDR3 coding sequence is TGTGCCAGCAGTCTTCTCGGACAGGGGGACTATGGCTACACCTTC.

The chain's CDR3 is CASRNGGTDTQYF. DNA for the CDR3: TGTGCCAGCAGAAACGGGGGGACAGATACGCAGTATTTT. The chain is built from TRBV2 and TRBJ2-3; 7 bases match TRBD2. There are 13 residues in the CDR3. The germline V gene encodes CDR1 SNHLY and CDR2 FYNNEI. The J segment lost 3 bases and the V segment lost 6 bases, leaving 3 bases of the junction unmatched.